This T cell receptor beta chain derives from a study of OX40 agonist ivuxolimab in advanced cancers. Turning to the study itself: With a range of roughly 20 to 79, age averaged roughly 60 years, and 70% to 85% were male.

The V gene's germline CDR1 is SGHNT and CDR2 YYREEE (reference sequence). V was cut by 1 base and J by 2 bases, with 13 bases left in between. The CDR3 is made up of 15 amino acids. Generated by immunoSEQ multiplex PCR, the TCRdb table keeps only in-frame clones and is missing some. The sample yields 55,000 to 60,000 clones, around 85% seen once. The V and J genes are TRBV5-4 and TRBJ2-7; tentative D call: TRBD2 (6 bases). The clonotype was recovered from an adult with an advanced solid tumor such as melanoma, head and neck, liver or kidney cancer. Here the sequenced sample was CD4+ or CD8+ T cells sorted from blood, taken in a trial of the OX40 agonist ivuxolimab. The CDR3 protein is CASSLTSRGAYEQYF. CDR3 sequence (DNA): TGTGCCAGCAGCTTGACTTCGCGGGGAGCCTACGAGCAGTACTTC. Using reference TRBV5-4 and TRBJ2-7 for the parts outside the CDR3, the full variable domain is ETGVTQSPTHLIKTRGQQVTLRCSSQSGHNTVSWYQQALGQGPQFIFQYYREEENGRGNFPPRFSGLQFPNYSSELNVNALELDDSALYLCASSLTSRGAYEQYFGPGTRLTVT.